The present entry profiles one TCR beta chain with its context. V was clipped by 0 bases and J by 3 bases; unmatched bases: 5. CDR1 MGHRA and CDR2 YSYEKL come from the germline V gene. This CDR3 has 16 amino acids. These data come from a study of blood T cells in healthy people across ages. Through a sample-barcoded 5' primer and a J-beta primer mix, a second PCR was run for about 6 to 11 cycles. One entry per CDR3 protein, called by TCRdb with MiXCR from the 5' RACE reads. The top ten hold 2.5% to 3.5% of the sample, which has some 850,000 distinct CDR3 sequences, roughly 25% seen once. Researchers report isolating at least 7 million PBMCs per sample. This sample also belongs to another study, concerning T cells of mothers and their children.

Material for sequencing was blood. The rearrangement joins TRBV4-1 to TRBJ1-5, with 7 bases aligning to TRBD1. This sequence originates from a boy aged 10-17 years in good health. The chain's CDR3 is CASSQDQGGFNQPQHF. The CDR3 region has the DNA TGCGCCAGCAGCCAAGATCAGGGGGGCTTCAATCAGCCCCAGCATTTT.